A single T cell receptor beta chain is shown here with its context. This sample is drawn from a study of blood T cell repertoires in COVID-19. Overall study: Samples of COVID-19 (acute and convalescent) were obtained from the United States, Italy and Spain.

As handled by the study authors: Nucleated cell counts were estimated from reference gene primer amplification. The protocol was immunoSEQ multiplex PCR, while the TCRdb copy is restricted to in-frame clones and leaves out a portion. The V and J calls and clone size are taken from that table; D and trimming were inferred from the DNA. The sample holds about 220,000 clones, around 85% seen once. This sequence originates from a woman between 40 and 50 years old with acute COVID-19. What was sequenced was PBMCs or T cells enriched from blood (not recorded which).

The CDR3 loop reads CSVTLTGNTEAFF. As DNA, the CDR3 is TGCAGCGTCACTCTAACGGGGAACACTGAAGCTTTCTTT. The chain joins TRBV29-1 to TRBJ1-1; D is ambiguous. Trimming took 6 bases from V and 1 from J, leaving 12 bases between them. CDR1 SQVTM and CDR2 ANQGSEA come from the germline V gene. The length of the CDR3 is 13 residues.